Listed here are 22 T cell receptor beta chains from one sample, sequenced in a study of Graves' ophthalmopathy and Graves' hyperthyroidism. Amplified material comprised TCR beta CDR3 regions derived from RNA transcripts. RT-PCR in the first round used HTBI primers; a second-round multiplex PCR followed. TCRdb used MiXCR to reprocess the multiplex PCR reads, holding one entry per CDR3 protein. The sample lists approximately 700,000 distinct CDR3 sequences, 40% occurring once. Sequenced material: peripheral blood. The receptor source for this set is an adult man with Graves' ophthalmopathy.

This clonotype came up many times. The genes are TRBV5-8 and TRBJ2-5; 9 bases line up with TRBD1. V shed 4 bases, J shed 1 base, and the junction held 2 bases outside the gene matches. The CDR3 consists of 14 residues. Germline CDR1 is SGHTS and CDR2 is YDEGEE. The CDR3 loop reads CASSRDRAQETQYF. The CDR3 DNA sequence: TGTGCCAGCAGCCGGGACAGGGCCCAAGAGACCCAGTACTTC.

To note about this clonotype: The DNA is omitted, as the CDR3 cannot be located on it reliably, and the CDR3 follows TCRdb's listing. This rearrangement joins TRBV29-1 to TRBJ1-1; the table assigns TRBD1, which was not confirmed against the DNA. Counting both end residues, the CDR3 totals 12 amino acids. Germline V gene sequence: CDR1 SQVTM, CDR2 ANQGSEA. CDR3 loop: CSVVGQGSEAFF.

This clonotype has a handful of counts. V and J are TRBV7-9 and TRBJ1-6; D is ambiguous. Trimming removed 5 bases from V and 10 bases from J, with 12 bases in between. The CDR3 sequence is 13 residues long. The germline V gene has CDR1 SEHNR and CDR2 FQNEAQ (reference sequence). CDR3 DNA: TGTGCCAGCAGCCAAGGGAGGACCTCACCCCTCCACTTT. The encoded protein is CASSQGRTSPLHF.

To note about this clonotype: One base away lies a much larger clone, so this may be a sequencing read error. The chain has TRBV12-3 or TRBV12-4 and TRBJ1-4; no reliable D call. The CDR3 length is 14 residues. The germline V and J ends were trimmed by 2 bases and 7 bases, with 11 bases remaining between them. In DNA, the CDR3 is TGTGCCAGCAGTTTAAGGACGTCCTCTGAAAAACTGTTTTTT. Amino acid sequence: CASSLRTSSEKLFF.

This clonotype was recorded a few times. V usage is TRBV19 and J usage is TRBJ2-7; possibly TRBD2 for D (6 bases). The V end was cut by 1 base, the J end by 8 bases, with 21 bases between. The CDR3 spans 16 residues. The germline gives CDR1 LNHDA, CDR2 SQIVND (reference sequence). The CDR3 bases are TGTGCCAGTAGTATAGTCGTCGGAGGGACCTACGGGAAGCAGTACTTC. It yields the protein CASSIVVGGTYGKQYF.

The chain links TRBV10-3 to TRBJ1-1; no clear D gene. Germline-derived CDR1 and CDR2 are ENHRY and SYGVKD. Trimming shortened V by 6 bases and J by 3 bases, and 29 bases separated the two germline ends. This CDR3 comprises 19 residues. The CDR3 sequence: CAIRYGVVWNYETYTEAFF. DNA for the CDR3: TGTGCCATCAGATACGGGGTGGTTTGGAACTACGAAACGTACACTGAAGCTTTCTTT.

This clonotype came up a few times. The V and J genes are TRBV19 and TRBJ1-4; 7 bases align to TRBD1. The CDR3 spans 16 residues. Germline lookup yields CDR1 LNHDA and CDR2 SQIVND (reference sequence). V shed 1 base, J shed 5 bases, and the junction held 7 bases outside the gene matches. The CDR3, as DNA: TGTGCCAGTAGTATAGGGACGGGACAGCGAAATGAAAAACTGTTTTTT. Protein: CASSIGTGQRNEKLFF. Filled out from reference TRBV19 and TRBJ1-4, the complete variable domain reads DGGITQSPKYLFRKEGQNVTLSCEQNLNHDAMYWYRQDPGQGLRLIYYSQIVNDFQKGDIAEGYSVSREKKESFPLTVTSAQKNPTAFYLCASSIGTGQRNEKLFFGSGTQLSVL.

This clonotype was detected many times. This chain joins TRBV7-9 and TRBJ2-6; D not certain. The V gene lost 8 bases and the J gene lost 2 bases, with 10 bases spanning the gap. The CDR3 is made up of 14 amino acids. CDR1 and CDR2 (germline): SEHNR, FQNEAQ (reference sequence). The CDR3: CASGRAAGANVLTF. The CDR3 coding sequence is TGTGCCAGCGGCAGAGCTGCTGGGGCCAACGTCCTGACTTTC.

The gene calls are TRBV19 and TRBJ1-6, with D uncertain. V was cut by 4 bases and J by 10 bases, with 11 bases left in between. The CDR3 is 13 residues long. Germline V gene lookup returns CDR1 LNHDA and CDR2 SQIVND (reference sequence). CDR3 region: CASSTEARSPLHF. CDR3 in DNA: TGTGCCAGTAGTACCGAGGCGAGATCACCCCTCCACTTT.

CDR3 DNA: TGTGCCAGCAGTTTGCAGGGGGCGGTCGCTGAAGCTTTCTTT. Residues: CASSLQGAVAEAFF. The chain carries TRBV12-3 or TRBV12-4 and TRBJ1-1; TRBD1 matches at 8 bases. The CDR3 runs to 14 residues. The trim removed 3 bases at V and 6 bases at J, leaving 6 bases unmatched.

Many counts were recorded for this clonotype. This chain links TRBV5-1 with TRBJ1-2; no clear D gene. The CDR3 is 13 amino acids. V shed 0 bases and J shed 8 bases, with 11 bases lying between them. Germline CDR1 reads SGHRS; CDR2 reads YFSETQ. The CDR3 protein is CASSLAEGSGYTF. DNA for the CDR3: TGCGCCAGCAGCTTGGCGGAGGGTAGCGGCTACACCTTC.

The chain is built from TRBV5-6 and TRBJ2-7; D is undetermined. V was clipped by 1 base and J by 6 bases, with 11 bases between them. Germline loops: CDR1 SGHDT, CDR2 YYEEEE. The CDR3 has 13 amino acids. The CDR3 DNA reads TGTGCCAGCAGCTTGTATCAGGCGGTCGAGCAGTACTTC. It translates to CASSLYQAVEQYF.

The rearrangement joins TRBV2 to TRBJ2-7; 8 nucleotides agree with TRBD1. The V gene end was trimmed by 3 bases and the J gene end by 3 bases; junction bases not matched to a gene: 7. The CDR3 sequence is 15 residues long. Germline V gene lookup returns CDR1 SNHLY and CDR2 FYNNEI. CDR3 in DNA: TGTGCCAGCAGTGAGGGGCGACAGGGGCTCTACGAGCAGTACTTC. This gives the protein CASSEGRQGLYEQYF.

CDR3 coding DNA: TGTGCCAGTAGGACAACAGGGGCCGGTCAGCCCCAGCATTTT. It translates to CASRTTGAGQPQHF. The rearrangement uses TRBV19 and TRBJ1-5, with 7 bases fitting TRBD1. The CDR3 spans 14 residues. V shed 6 bases and J 6 bases; nucleotides not matched to a gene: 8. Germline V gene data show CDR1 as LNHDA and CDR2 as SQIVND (reference sequence).

The V and J genes are TRBV20-1 and TRBJ2-5, with 7 bases matching TRBD1. The CDR3 runs 13 residues. Unmatched junction bases numbered 8, after V lost 6 bases and J lost 4 bases. Germline assignment: CDR1 DFQATT and CDR2 SNEGSKA (reference sequence). CDR3 sequence (DNA): TGCAGTGCCCGACTGACAGGGCGAGAGACCCAGTACTTC. Its translation is CSARLTGRETQYF.

There are many counts of this clonotype. The chain couples TRBV25-1 to TRBJ2-2; D remains unclear. V shed 2 bases and J shed 5 bases, with 3 bases lying between them. There are 12 residues in the CDR3. The germline gives CDR1 MGHDK, CDR2 SYGVNS. The CDR3 DNA follows: TGTGCCAGCAGTGAAGGGACCGGGGAGCTGTTTTTT. It translates to CASSEGTGELFF.

This clonotype has more than one count but fewer than ten. The V and J genes are TRBV7-2 and TRBJ2-7; D not resolved. V dropped 1 base and J dropped 2 bases, with 18 bases sitting between them. The germline gives CDR1 SGHTA, CDR2 FQGNSA. The CDR3 is 17 amino acids. CDR3: CASSLGVGYTTTYEQYF. The CDR3 DNA follows: TGTGCCAGCAGCTTAGGTGTAGGGTATACCACCACCTACGAGCAGTACTTC.

This clonotype showed up just a few times. This chain links TRBV7-2 with TRBJ1-2, with 9 bases aligning to TRBD1. Trimming at V came to 6 bases and at J to 8 bases, leaving 10 bases not matched to a gene. The CDR3 is 14 amino acids. The germline gives CDR1 SGHTA, CDR2 FQGNSA. The CDR3 bases are TGTGCCAGCAGTCGAGTACAGGGGGCTTCCGGCTACACCTTC. It translates to CASSRVQGASGYTF. Full variable domain (missing parts from reference TRBV7-2 and TRBJ1-2): GAGVSQSPSNKVTEKGKDVELRCDPISGHTALYWYRQSLGQGLEFLIYFQGNSAPDKSGLPSDRFSAERTGGSVSTLTIQRTQQEDSAVYLCASSRVQGASGYTFGSGTRLTVV.

This clonotype has a count of ten or more. This rearrangement joins TRBV20-1 to TRBJ1-2, with D hard to call. V lost 6 bases and J 10 bases, leaving 12 bases between the germline ends. The CDR3 is 10 amino acids. Germline CDR1 and CDR2: DFQATT and SNEGSKA (reference sequence). The CDR3 sequence: CSAVGSHYTF. CDR3 nucleotide sequence: TGCAGTGCGGTTGGCAGCCACTACACCTTC.

The table lists this clonotype with many counts. The chain is built from TRBV10-3 and TRBJ1-6; 7 nucleotides align to TRBD1. The V gene's germline CDR1 is ENHRY and CDR2 SYGVKD. With 10 bases clipped from V and 7 bases from J, the junction kept 16 bases outside the gene matches. CDR3 size: 16 residues. For the CDR3, the DNA is TGTGCCAGCAGCGACCACGGGAGGGGGCGAAATTCACCCCTCCACTTT. Residues: CASSDHGRGRNSPLHF.

This clonotype was seen ten or more times. J is TRBJ1-1 and V is TRBV29-1, with D possibly being TRBD1 (6 bases). This CDR3 is 13 amino acids long. V lost 8 bases, J lost 4 bases, and 17 bases lay in between. Germline V gene data show CDR1 as SQVTM and CDR2 as ANQGSEA. As DNA, the CDR3 is TGCAGCTCCCGAACAGGGCCGGGCACTGAAGCTTTCTTT. It encodes CSSRTGPGTEAFF.

This clonotype has a count of ten or more. This chain links TRBV10-3 with TRBJ1-1; D is ambiguous. The CDR3 runs to 12 residues. Germline-derived CDR1 and CDR2 are ENHRY and SYGVKD. V dropped 6 bases and J dropped 4 bases, with 9 bases sitting between them. The CDR3 DNA reads as TGTGCCATCAGGGAGGGAGCCACTGAAGCTTTCTTT. The encoded protein is CAIREGATEAFF.